This T cell receptor (beta chain) stems from a study of shared clonotypes between healthy human individuals. As for the study in general: The cohort comprised a couple of women and a few men. Their ages spanned 18 to 49 years.

In the naive CD8 group, cells lacked CD45RO and were positively selected for CCR7, so terminally differentiated effector memory CD45RA+ cells were left out. Overall study results and limits: Exclusively blood specimens were collected; tissue repertoires likely differ. Naive subsets generally exceeded memory subsets in estimated richness.

This clone has just one count. Its antigen is still unknown. This CDR3 has 14 amino acids. Trimming cost V 4 bases and J 1 base; bases outside gene matches: 4. Germline-derived CDR1 and CDR2 are SGHDT and YYEEEE. In the study's own analysis: Junction-only sequences without quality scores came from ImmunoSEQ, so filtering differed. TCRdb's copy holds only in-frame clones and misses some; the assay was immunoSEQ multiplex PCR. D and trimming come from the DNA, and the V and J calls and clone size come from that table. The sample consists of some 2,100,000 clones, about 93% of them appearing once. Sequencing was carried out using naive CD8+ T cells from PBMCs. The sequence came from a man between 18 and 35 years old in good health. Some clones in this sample may be carry-over from other donors' samples. The J gene is TRBJ1-2, the V gene TRBV5-6; the match to TRBD1 covers 7 bases. The CDR3 DNA reads as TGTGCCAGCAGCGCGGACAGGAGTAACTATGGCTACACCTTC. Translation gives CASSADRSNYGYTF.